Listed below are T cell receptor beta chains from one sample, sequenced in a study of a mutant IDH1 vaccine in newly diagnosed glioma. Assay: immunoSEQ multiplex PCR; the TCRdb copy retains only in-frame clones and omits some. The sample gives 75,000 to 85,000 clones, roughly nine tenths of which show up once; 0.55% to 0.65% is in the top ten. Their cognate antigens are unknown. Source: PBMCs, taken from a glioma patient whose treatment included an IDH1 peptide vaccine. Source of these receptors: a woman aged 45-65 years with glioma. Each CDR3 is given with its conserved first and last residue. A D gene is named only where the DNA matches it firmly. The size entry is marked missing in some rows and otherwise reads once, few, many or a size class.

D: .; J: TRBJ2-5; size: .; V: TRBV11-2; CDR3: CASSPRSSGETQYF; DNA: TGTGCCAGCAGCCCACGGTCGTCAGGAGAGACCCAGTACTTC
D: .; J: TRBJ2-7; size: .; V: TRBV2; CDR3: CASSEARYEQYF; DNA: TGTGCCAGCAGTGAAGCACGCTACGAGCAGTACTTC
D: .; J: TRBJ1-5; size: .; V: TRBV19; CDR3: CASSIIGGPQHF; DNA: TGTGCCAGTAGTATTATAGGGGGGCCCCAGCATTTT
D: .; J: TRBJ2-3; size: .; V: TRBV9; CDR3: CASSVGSVSTDTQYF; DNA: TGTGCCAGCAGCGTAGGGTCAGTTAGCACAGATACGCAGTATTTT
D: .; J: TRBJ2-1; size: .; V: TRBV27; CDR3: CASSFFGNTNNEQFF; DNA: TGTGCCAGCAGTTTTTTTGGGAATACAAACAATGAGCAGTTCTTC
D: .; J: TRBJ1-2; size: .; V: TRBV19; CDR3: CASSGDYNGYTF; DNA: TGTGCCAGTAGTGGGGACTATAATGGCTACACCTTC
D: TRBD2; J: TRBJ2-1; size: .; V: TRBV6-1; CDR3: CASGDHRGRNEQFF; DNA: TGTGCCAGCGGGGACCATCGCGGGAGGAATGAGCAGTTCTTC
D: TRBD2; J: TRBJ2-1; size: .; V: TRBV19; CDR3: CASSIGTSGEEQFF; DNA: TGTGCCAGTAGTATAGGGACTAGCGGGGAGGAGCAGTTCTTC
D: TRBD1; J: TRBJ1-1; size: .; V: TRBV5-5; CDR3: CATRKGVGGLNTEAFF; DNA: TGTGCCACCCGCAAGGGGGTAGGGGGCTTGAACACTGAAGCTTTCTTT
D: .; J: TRBJ2-1; size: .; V: TRBV27; CDR3: CASSASRGESYNEQFF; DNA: TGTGCCAGCAGTGCCTCCCGGGGAGAGTCCTACAATGAGCAGTTCTTC
D: .; J: TRBJ2-4; size: .; V: TRBV2; CDR3: CASRGRDIQYF; DNA: TGTGCCAGCAGGGGTAGGGACATTCAGTACTTC
D: .; J: TRBJ1-1; size: .; V: TRBV7-9; CDR3: CASSLEEGDRAFF; DNA: TGTGCCAGCAGCTTAGAGGAGGGCGACCGAGCTTTCTTT
D: .; J: TRBJ2-7; size: .; V: TRBV9; CDR3: CASSADPTGDYEQYF; DNA: TGTGCCAGCAGCGCGGACCCCACGGGGGACTACGAGCAGTACTTC
D: TRBD2; J: TRBJ2-1; size: .; V: TRBV27; CDR3: CASRAGGPNNEQFF; DNA: TGTGCCAGCAGAGCGGGAGGGCCGAACAATGAGCAGTTCTTC
D: .; J: TRBJ2-3; size: .; V: TRBV5-1; CDR3: CASSLAGGTDTQYF; DNA: TGCGCCAGCAGCTTGGCCGGTGGTACAGATACGCAGTATTTT
D: TRBD1; J: TRBJ2-6; size: .; V: TRBV7-8; CDR3: CASSPRGQIGANVLTF; DNA: TGTGCCAGCAGCCCAAGGGGACAGATTGGGGCCAACGTCCTGACTTTC
D: TRBD2; J: TRBJ2-3; size: .; V: TRBV7-3; CDR3: CASSLLGLAAGTDTQYF; DNA: TGTGCCAGCAGTTTACTTGGACTAGCGGCCGGCACAGATACGCAGTATTTT
D: .; J: TRBJ2-7; size: .; V: TRBV2; CDR3: CASRRTVGEQYF; DNA: TGTGCCAGCAGGAGGACGGTGGGAGAGCAGTACTTC
D: .; J: TRBJ1-1; size: .; V: TRBV10-2; CDR3: CASSVRDTEAFF; DNA: TGCGCCAGCAGTGTAAGGGACACTGAAGCTTTCTTT
D: .; J: TRBJ2-1; size: .; V: TRBV7-9; CDR3: CASSLGSRGTYNEQFF; DNA: TGTGCCAGCAGCTTAGGTAGCCGGGGGACCTACAATGAGCAGTTCTTC
D: TRBD1; J: TRBJ2-7; size: once; V: TRBV6-5; CDR3: CASSYDRAYEQYF; DNA: TGTGCCAGCAGTTACGACAGGGCCTACGAGCAGTACTTC
D: TRBD1; J: TRBJ2-5; size: .; V: TRBV15; CDR3: CATSREARGETQYF; DNA: TGTGCCACCAGCAGAGAGGCCAGGGGGGAGACCCAGTACTTC
D: .; J: TRBJ2-3; size: .; V: TRBV7-3; CDR3: CASSSSSSPTDTQYF; DNA: TGTGCCAGCAGCTCTTCCTCGTCCCCCACAGATACGCAGTATTTT
D: TRBD1; J: TRBJ1-6; size: .; V: TRBV7-9; CDR3: CASSLETGGASNSPLHF; DNA: TGTGCCAGCAGCTTAGAGACAGGGGGCGCGTCGAATTCACCCCTCCACTTT
D: .; J: TRBJ1-4; size: .; V: TRBV7-2; CDR3: CASSPYAEKLFF; DNA: TGTGCCAGCAGCCCCTATGCTGAAAAACTGTTTTTT
D: TRBD1; J: TRBJ1-2; size: .; V: TRBV5-1; CDR3: CASSPGGQSYGYTF; DNA: TGCGCCAGCAGCCCCGGGGGACAGTCATATGGCTACACCTTC
D: .; J: TRBJ1-3; size: .; V: TRBV6-1; CDR3: CASSDRYSSGNTIYF; DNA: TGTGCCAGCAGCGACAGGTATAGCTCTGGAAACACCATATATTTT
D: TRBD2; J: TRBJ2-3; size: .; V: TRBV28; CDR3: CASRTPGLGSDTQYF; DNA: TGTGCCAGCAGGACACCGGGACTAGGGTCAGATACGCAGTATTTT
D: .; J: TRBJ2-1; size: .; V: TRBV6-6; CDR3: CASSYSGLPGYNEQFF; DNA: TGTGCCAGCAGTTACTCAGGGCTACCCGGTTACAATGAGCAGTTCTTC
D: TRBD1; J: TRBJ1-3; size: once; V: TRBV12-5; CDR3: CASGLVQSGGLYRSGWAAGNTIYF; DNA: TGTGCTAGTGGTTTGGTACAGTCAGGGGGCCTATACAGGTCTGGTTGGGCTGCTGGAAACACCATATATTTT
D: .; J: TRBJ1-5; size: .; V: TRBV18; CDR3: CASSPSRNWQPQHF; DNA: TGTGCCAGCTCGCCCTCTCGGAACTGGCAGCCCCAGCATTTT
D: .; J: TRBJ1-1; size: .; V: TRBV5-1; CDR3: CASSKTGMNTEAFF; DNA: TGCGCCAGCAGCAAAACAGGGATGAACACTGAAGCTTTCTTT
D: .; J: TRBJ2-7; size: .; V: TRBV7-8; CDR3: CASSLGIGLPYEQYF; DNA: TGTGCCAGCAGCTTAGGTATAGGCCTCCCCTACGAGCAGTACTTC
D: .; J: TRBJ2-7; size: .; V: TRBV7-9; CDR3: CASSKGQSYEQYF; DNA: TGTGCCAGCAGCAAGGGGCAAAGCTACGAGCAGTACTTC
D: .; J: TRBJ1-5; size: .; V: TRBV4-1; CDR3: CASSRQANQPQHF; DNA: TGCGCCAGCAGTAGACAGGCTAATCAGCCCCAGCATTTT
D: TRBD2; J: TRBJ2-1; size: .; V: TRBV4-1; CDR3: CASSLRTSGSRGNEQFF; DNA: TGCGCCAGCAGCCTCAGGACTAGCGGGAGTCGAGGCAATGAGCAGTTCTTC
D: .; J: TRBJ2-1; size: .; V: TRBV5-1; CDR3: CASSSGAIGYEQFF; DNA: TGCGCCAGCAGCTCGGGGGCAATTGGCTATGAGCAGTTCTTC
D: .; J: TRBJ2-7; size: once; V: TRBV30; CDR3: CAWSVGGVWEQYF; DNA: TGTGCCTGGAGTGTGGGCGGGGTCTGGGAGCAGTACTTC
D: .; J: TRBJ2-7; size: .; V: TRBV29-1; CDR3: CSVEWGVEPYEQYF; DNA: TGCAGCGTTGAATGGGGGGTAGAACCCTACGAGCAGTACTTC
D: .; J: TRBJ2-3; size: .; V: TRBV10-3; CDR3: CAGGPGSTDTQYF; DNA: TGTGCCGGTGGGCCAGGAAGCACAGATACGCAGTATTTT
D: .; J: TRBJ2-7; size: .; V: TRBV5-6; CDR3: CASSLWGLGEQYF; DNA: TGTGCCAGCAGCTTGTGGGGCCTGGGGGAGCAGTACTTC
D: .; J: TRBJ2-6; size: .; V: TRBV27; CDR3: CASSLPPADSSGANVLTF; DNA: TGTGCCAGCAGTTTACCTCCCGCGGATAGCTCTGGGGCCAACGTCCTGACTTTC
D: .; J: TRBJ2-7; size: .; V: TRBV6-4; CDR3: CASSSDYSYEQYF; DNA: TGTGCCAGCAGCTCGGACTACTCCTACGAGCAGTACTTC